This is a list of T cell receptor beta chains from one sample in a study of response to subunit inactivated influenza vaccine. TCRdb reanalysed the RT-PCR reads using MiXCR and keeps one entry per CDR3 protein. The table records 500,000 to 550,000 distinct CDR3 sequences, 7.6% of them present only once. Sample: PBMCs from blood, taken around 25 months after vaccination. The receptors stem from a man aged 50 to 69 who received an inactivated influenza vaccine. The CDR3 runs from the conserved cysteine through the conserved F or W. D genes are given only for firm matches.

D gene	V gene	J gene	CDR3 protein
TRBD1	TRBV27	TRBJ1-5	CASSSRAGQGVQPQHF
.	TRBV20-1	TRBJ1-2	CSARPGLMIANYGYTF
.	TRBV6-2/TRBV6-3	TRBJ1-1	CASSQGLGTEAFF
.	TRBV27	TRBJ2-5	CASSIKAEQETQYF
TRBD2	TRBV10-3	TRBJ2-7	CAIRGLAGDEQYF
.	TRBV5-1	TRBJ2-5	CASSLNGREETQYF
.	TRBV29-1	TRBJ1-1	CSVGVTGNTEAFF
TRBD2	TRBV24-1	TRBJ2-1	CATSGRGGRVAYEQFF
.	TRBV10-3	TRBJ2-7	CAISDHSSSSYEQYF
TRBD2	TRBV7-9	TRBJ2-1	CASSLSGRGSEQFF
.	TRBV7-9	TRBJ1-2	CASSPAGARGYTF
TRBD2	TRBV12-3/TRBV12-4	TRBJ2-1	CASSFFDLGLAGVNEQFF
TRBD1	TRBV5-1	TRBJ1-6	CASSPTGTGHSPLHF
TRBD1	TRBV5-1	TRBJ1-2	CASSLGQEVRGSGGYTF
.	TRBV5-1	TRBJ2-1	CASSFQGPGVDEQFF
.	TRBV18	TRBJ1-1	CASSLDTTTEAFF
.	TRBV29-1	TRBJ1-1	CSVVREQNTEAFF
.	TRBV12-3/TRBV12-4	TRBJ2-2	CASSLQQTGELFF
.	TRBV6-1	TRBJ1-1	CASTTDGTFTEAFF
.	TRBV27	TRBJ1-4	CASSFRWANEKLFF
.	TRBV19	TRBJ1-2	CASSITAEGPYGYTF
TRBD2	TRBV10-3	TRBJ2-3	CAISPALAGGTDTQYF
TRBD1	TRBV7-2	TRBJ2-2	CASSFGQGGQGELFF
TRBD1	TRBV10-3	TRBJ1-1	CAIRSSGTVNTEAFF
TRBD2	TRBV4-2	TRBJ2-1	CASSPERGLYNEQFF
.	TRBV3-1	TRBJ1-1	CASSDPGGRRTEAFF
.	TRBV20-1	TRBJ1-2	CSARERETYGYTF
TRBD1	TRBV5-1	TRBJ2-2	CASSLGNRGHTGELFF
TRBD2	TRBV20-1	TRBJ2-3	CSASGLADHISTQYF
.	TRBV9	TRBJ1-1	CASSVAWEDTEAFF
.	TRBV5-1	TRBJ2-1	CASYEGPNNEQFF
TRBD2	TRBV5-4	TRBJ2-7	CASRNPETSAFYEQYF
TRBD1	TRBV10-3	TRBJ1-2	CAISVGQGNYGYTF
TRBD1	TRBV5-1	TRBJ2-4	CASSAGQDYTLGNQYF
.	TRBV6-5	TRBJ1-4	CASSYSGADEKLFF
TRBD1	TRBV7-6	TRBJ2-5	CASSLRGTGWRTQYF
TRBD2	TRBV4-3	TRBJ2-1	CASSQEGGVAGSRFWFF
TRBD1	TRBV4-1	TRBJ1-1	CASSQESGQGRKAFF
TRBD2	TRBV7-9	TRBJ2-3	CASSSNLAGGRTDTQYF
.	TRBV20-1	TRBJ2-4	CSARPGEGLNIQYF
TRBD1	TRBV20-1	TRBJ2-3	CSAVTGGLSTDTQYF
.	TRBV28	TRBJ1-2	CASSLLGGLDGYTF
.	TRBV25-1	TRBJ2-7	CASSESGGAEQYF
.	TRBV5-6	TRBJ2-5	CASSSSGLTQYF
.	TRBV29-1	TRBJ2-1	CSVDWGAGEQFF
.	TRBV6-2/TRBV6-3	TRBJ2-7	CASSRTRTEKYEQYF